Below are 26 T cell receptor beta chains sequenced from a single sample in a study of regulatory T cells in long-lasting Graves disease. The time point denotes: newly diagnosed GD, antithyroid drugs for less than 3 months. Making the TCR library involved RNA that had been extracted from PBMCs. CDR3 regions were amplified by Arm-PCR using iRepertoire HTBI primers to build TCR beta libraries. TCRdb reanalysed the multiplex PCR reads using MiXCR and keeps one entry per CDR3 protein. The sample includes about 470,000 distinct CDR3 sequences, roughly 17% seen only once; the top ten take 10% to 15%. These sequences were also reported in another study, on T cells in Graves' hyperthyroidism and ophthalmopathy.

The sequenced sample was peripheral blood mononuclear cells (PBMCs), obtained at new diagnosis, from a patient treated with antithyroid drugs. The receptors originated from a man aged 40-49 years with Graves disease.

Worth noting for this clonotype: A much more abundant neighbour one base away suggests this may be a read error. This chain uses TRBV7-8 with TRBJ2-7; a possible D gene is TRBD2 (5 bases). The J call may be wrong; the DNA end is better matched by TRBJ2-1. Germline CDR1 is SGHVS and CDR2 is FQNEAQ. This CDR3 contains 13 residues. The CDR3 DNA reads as TGTGCCAGCAGCGTAGGAGGACCGAGCGAGCAGTTCTTC. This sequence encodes CASSVGGPSEQFF.

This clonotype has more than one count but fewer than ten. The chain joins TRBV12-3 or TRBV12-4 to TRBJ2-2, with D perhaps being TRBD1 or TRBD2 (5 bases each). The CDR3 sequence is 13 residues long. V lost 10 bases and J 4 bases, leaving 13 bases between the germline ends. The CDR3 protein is CAITGTVTGELFF. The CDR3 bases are TGTGCCATCACGGGGACCGTCACCGGGGAGCTGTTTTTT.

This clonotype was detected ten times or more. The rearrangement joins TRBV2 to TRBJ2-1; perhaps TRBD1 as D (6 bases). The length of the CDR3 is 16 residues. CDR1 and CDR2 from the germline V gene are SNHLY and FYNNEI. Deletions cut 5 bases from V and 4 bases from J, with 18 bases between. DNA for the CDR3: TGTGCCAGCAGTCCAAGGGGGAGCCAAACTTACAATGAGCAGTTCTTC. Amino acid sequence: CASSPRGSQTYNEQFF.

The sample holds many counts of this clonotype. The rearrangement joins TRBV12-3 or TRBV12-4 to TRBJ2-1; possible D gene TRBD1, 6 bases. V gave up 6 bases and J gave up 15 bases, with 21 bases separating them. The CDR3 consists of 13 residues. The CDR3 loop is CASRSYQQGSPFF. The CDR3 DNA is TGTGCCAGCAGGTCCTATCAACAGGGTTCGCCGTTCTTC.

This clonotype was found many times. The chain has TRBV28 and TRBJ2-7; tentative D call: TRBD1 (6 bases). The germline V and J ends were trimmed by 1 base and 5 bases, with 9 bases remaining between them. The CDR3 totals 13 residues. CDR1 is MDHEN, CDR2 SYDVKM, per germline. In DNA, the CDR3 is TGTGCCAGCAGTTTATCCCCAGGGGACGAGCAGTACTTC. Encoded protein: CASSLSPGDEQYF. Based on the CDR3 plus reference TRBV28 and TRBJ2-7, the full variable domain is DVKVTQSSRYLVKRTGEKVFLECVQDMDHENMFWYRQDPGLGLRLIYFSYDVKMKEKGDIPEGYSVSREKKERFSLILESASTNQTSMYLCASSLSPGDEQYFGPGTRLTVT.

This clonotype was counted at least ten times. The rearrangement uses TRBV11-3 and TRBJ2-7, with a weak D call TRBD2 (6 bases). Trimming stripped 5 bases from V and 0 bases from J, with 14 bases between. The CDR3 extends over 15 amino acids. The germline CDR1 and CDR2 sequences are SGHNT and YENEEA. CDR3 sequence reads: CASSLRDGSSYEQYF. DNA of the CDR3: TGTGCCAGCAGCCTCCGGGACGGGAGCTCCTACGAGCAGTACTTC.

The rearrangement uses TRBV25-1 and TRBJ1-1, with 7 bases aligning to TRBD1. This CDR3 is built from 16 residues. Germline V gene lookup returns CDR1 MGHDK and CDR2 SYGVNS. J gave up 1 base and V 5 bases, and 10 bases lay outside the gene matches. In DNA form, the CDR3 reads TGTGCCAGCAGTCCTCGGACAGGACTAAGGAACACTGAAGCTTTCTTT. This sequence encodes CASSPRTGLRNTEAFF.

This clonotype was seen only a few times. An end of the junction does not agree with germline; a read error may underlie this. DNA for the CDR3: TGTGCCAGCACCTCAGACGATCCCCGCTACAATAAGCAGTTCTTC. Its translation is CASTSDDPRYNKQFF. The V call is TRBV28, the J call TRBJ2-1; D gene uncertain. CDR1 is MDHEN, CDR2 SYDVKM, per germline. CDR3 length equals 15 residues.

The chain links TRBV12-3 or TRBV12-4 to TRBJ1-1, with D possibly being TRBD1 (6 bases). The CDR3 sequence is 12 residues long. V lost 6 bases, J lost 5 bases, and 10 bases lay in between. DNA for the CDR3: TGTGCCAGCAGCCAGGGGCGGACTGAAGCTTTCTTT. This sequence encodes CASSQGRTEAFF.

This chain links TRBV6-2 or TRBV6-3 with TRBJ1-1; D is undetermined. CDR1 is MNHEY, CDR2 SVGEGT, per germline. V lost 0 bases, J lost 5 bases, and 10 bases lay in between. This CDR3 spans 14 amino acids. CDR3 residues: CASSYSGEGTEAFF. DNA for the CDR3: TGTGCCAGCAGTTACTCCGGGGAAGGGACTGAAGCTTTCTTT.

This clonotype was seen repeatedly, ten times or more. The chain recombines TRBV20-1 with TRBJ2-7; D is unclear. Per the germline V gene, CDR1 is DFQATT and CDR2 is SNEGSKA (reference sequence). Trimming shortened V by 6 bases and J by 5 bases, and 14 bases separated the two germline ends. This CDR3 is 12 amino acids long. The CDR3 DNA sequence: TGCAGTGCCCCGCTCAGTATCCACGAGCAGTACTTC. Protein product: CSAPLSIHEQYF.

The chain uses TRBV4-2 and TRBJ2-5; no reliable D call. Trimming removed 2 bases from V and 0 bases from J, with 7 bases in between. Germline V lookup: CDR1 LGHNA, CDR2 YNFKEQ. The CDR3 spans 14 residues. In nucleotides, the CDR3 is TGTGCCAGCAGCCAATCGCAGGACCAAGAGACCCAGTACTTC. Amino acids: CASSQSQDQETQYF.

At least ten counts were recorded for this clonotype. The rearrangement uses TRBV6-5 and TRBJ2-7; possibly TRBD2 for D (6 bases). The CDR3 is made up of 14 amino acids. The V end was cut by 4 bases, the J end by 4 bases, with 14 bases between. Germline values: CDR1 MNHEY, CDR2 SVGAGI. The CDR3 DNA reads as TGTGCCAGCAGTTTAGGAGGGGCAGTGTACGAGCAGTACTTC. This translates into CASSLGGAVYEQYF.

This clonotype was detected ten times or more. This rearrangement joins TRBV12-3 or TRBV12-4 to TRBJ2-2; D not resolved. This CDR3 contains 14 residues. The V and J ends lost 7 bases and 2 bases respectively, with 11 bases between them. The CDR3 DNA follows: TGTGCCAGCAAAGGGAACAGCAACACCGGGGAGCTGTTTTTT. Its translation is CASKGNSNTGELFF.

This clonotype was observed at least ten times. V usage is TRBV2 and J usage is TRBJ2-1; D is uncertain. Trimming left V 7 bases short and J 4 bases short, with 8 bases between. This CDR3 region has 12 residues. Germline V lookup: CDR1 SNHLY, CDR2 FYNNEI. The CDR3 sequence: CASNTIYNEQFF. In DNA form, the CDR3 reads TGTGCCAGCAACACCATTTACAATGAGCAGTTCTTC.

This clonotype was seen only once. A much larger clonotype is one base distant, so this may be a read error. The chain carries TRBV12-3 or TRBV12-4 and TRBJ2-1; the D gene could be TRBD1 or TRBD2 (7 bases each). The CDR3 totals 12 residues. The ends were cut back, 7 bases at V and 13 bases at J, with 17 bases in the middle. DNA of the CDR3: TGTGCCAGCAAGGGGGCGGGAGAGACCCAGTTCTTC. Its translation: CASKGAGETQFF.

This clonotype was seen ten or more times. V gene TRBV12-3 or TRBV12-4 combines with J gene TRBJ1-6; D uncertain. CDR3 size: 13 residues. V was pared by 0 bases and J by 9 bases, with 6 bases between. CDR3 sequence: CASSLASVSPLHF. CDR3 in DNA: TGTGCCAGCAGTTTAGCTTCGGTTTCACCCCTCCACTTT.

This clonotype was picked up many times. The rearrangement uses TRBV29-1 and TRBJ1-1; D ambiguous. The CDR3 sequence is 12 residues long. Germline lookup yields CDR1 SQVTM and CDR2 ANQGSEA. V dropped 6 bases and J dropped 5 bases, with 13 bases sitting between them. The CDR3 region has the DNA TGCAGCGTGGAACCCGGGTGGACTGAAGCTTTCTTT. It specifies CSVEPGWTEAFF.

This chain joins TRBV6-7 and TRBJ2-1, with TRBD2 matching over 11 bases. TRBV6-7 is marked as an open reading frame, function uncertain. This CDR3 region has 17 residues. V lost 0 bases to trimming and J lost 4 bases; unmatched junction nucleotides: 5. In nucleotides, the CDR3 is TGTGCCAGCAGTTACTCAGCCGGGACTAGCGGATACAATGAGCAGTTCTTC. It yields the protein CASSYSAGTSGYNEQFF.

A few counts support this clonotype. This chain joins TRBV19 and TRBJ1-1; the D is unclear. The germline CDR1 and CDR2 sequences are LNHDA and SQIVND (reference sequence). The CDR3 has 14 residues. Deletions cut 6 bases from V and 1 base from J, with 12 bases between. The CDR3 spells CASRMGGRNTEAFF. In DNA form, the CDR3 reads TGTGCCAGTAGGATGGGAGGCAGGAACACTGAAGCTTTCTTT.

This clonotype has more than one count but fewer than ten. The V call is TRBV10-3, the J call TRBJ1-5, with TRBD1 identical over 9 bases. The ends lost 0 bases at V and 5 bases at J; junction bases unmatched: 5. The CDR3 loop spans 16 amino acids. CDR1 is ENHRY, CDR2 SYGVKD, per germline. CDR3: CAISESWDRDDQPQHF. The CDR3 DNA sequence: TGTGCCATCAGTGAGTCGTGGGACAGGGATGATCAGCCCCAGCATTTT.

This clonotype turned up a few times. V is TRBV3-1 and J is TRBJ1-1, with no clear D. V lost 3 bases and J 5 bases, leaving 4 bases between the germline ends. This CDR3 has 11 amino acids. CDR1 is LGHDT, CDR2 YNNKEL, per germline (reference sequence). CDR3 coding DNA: TGTGCCAGCAGCCACCAAACTGAAGCTTTCTTT. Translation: CASSHQTEAFF.

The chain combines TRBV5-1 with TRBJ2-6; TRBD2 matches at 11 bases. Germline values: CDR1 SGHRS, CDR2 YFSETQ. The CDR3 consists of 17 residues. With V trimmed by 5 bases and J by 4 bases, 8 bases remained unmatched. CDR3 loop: CASRDSGRAAGANVLTF. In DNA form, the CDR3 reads TGCGCCAGCAGAGATAGCGGGAGGGCGGCAGGGGCCAACGTCCTGACTTTC. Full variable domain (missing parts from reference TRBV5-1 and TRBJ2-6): KAGVTQTPRYLIKTRGQQVTLSCSPISGHRSVSWYQQTPGQGLQFLFEYFSETQRNKGNFPGRFSGRQFSNSRSEMNVSTLELGDSALYLCASRDSGRAAGANVLTFGAGSRLTVL.

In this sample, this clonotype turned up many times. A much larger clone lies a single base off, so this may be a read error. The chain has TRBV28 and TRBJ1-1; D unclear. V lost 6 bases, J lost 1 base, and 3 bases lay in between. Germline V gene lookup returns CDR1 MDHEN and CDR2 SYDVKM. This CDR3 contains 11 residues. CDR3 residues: CASSWNTEAFF. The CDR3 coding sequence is TGTGCCAGCAGCTGGAACACTGAAGCTTTCTTT.

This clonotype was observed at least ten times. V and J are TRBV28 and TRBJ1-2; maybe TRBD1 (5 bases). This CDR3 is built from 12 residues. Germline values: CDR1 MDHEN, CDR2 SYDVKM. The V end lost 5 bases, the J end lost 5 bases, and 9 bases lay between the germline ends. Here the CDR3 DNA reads TGTGCCAGCAGTAGGACAAAGTATGGCTACACCTTC. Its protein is CASSRTKYGYTF.

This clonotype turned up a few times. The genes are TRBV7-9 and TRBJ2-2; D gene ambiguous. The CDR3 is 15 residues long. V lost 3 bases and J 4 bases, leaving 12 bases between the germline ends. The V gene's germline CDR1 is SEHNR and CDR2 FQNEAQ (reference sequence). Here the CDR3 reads CASSLGFGITGELFF. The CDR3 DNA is TGTGCCAGCAGCTTGGGGTTTGGGATCACCGGGGAGCTGTTTTTT.